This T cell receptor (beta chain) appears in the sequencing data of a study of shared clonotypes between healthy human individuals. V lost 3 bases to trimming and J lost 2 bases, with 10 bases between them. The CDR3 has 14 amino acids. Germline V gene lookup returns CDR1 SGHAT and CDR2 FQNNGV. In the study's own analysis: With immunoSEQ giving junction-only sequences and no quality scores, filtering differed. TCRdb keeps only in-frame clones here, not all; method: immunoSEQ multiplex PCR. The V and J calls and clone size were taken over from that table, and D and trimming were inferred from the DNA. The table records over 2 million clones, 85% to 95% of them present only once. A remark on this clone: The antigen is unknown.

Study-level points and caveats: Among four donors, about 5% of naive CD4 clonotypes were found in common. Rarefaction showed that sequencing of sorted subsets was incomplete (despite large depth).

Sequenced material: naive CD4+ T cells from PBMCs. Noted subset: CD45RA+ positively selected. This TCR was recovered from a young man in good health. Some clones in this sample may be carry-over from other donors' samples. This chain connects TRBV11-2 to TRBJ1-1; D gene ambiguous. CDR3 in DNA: TGTGCCAGCAGCTTTACGAGTGAAAACACTGAAGCTTTCTTT. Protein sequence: CASSFTSENTEAFF.